Listed below are T cell receptor beta chains from one sample, sequenced in a study of blood T cells in healthy people across ages. TCRdb ran MiXCR on the 5' RACE reads and lists one entry per CDR3 protein. The repertoire holds 1.4 million to 1.5 million distinct CDR3 sequences, with 35% to 45% as singletons. Sequenced: blood. The origin of the receptors is a woman under 30 in good health. Both conserved end residues are part of each CDR3. A D gene is named only where the DNA matches it firmly. Part of the rows lack a size; the others show once, few, many or a class for expanded clones.

J gene | clone size | D gene | V gene | CDR3 DNA | CDR3 protein
TRBJ2-7 | . | TRBD2 | TRBV12-3/TRBV12-4 | TGTGCCAGCAGGTCGACTAGCGGGGGACCTTCTGAGCAGTACTTC | CASRSTSGGPSEQYF
TRBJ2-1 | . | . | TRBV3-1 | TGTGCCAGCAGCCAGTCGGGGATTAATGAGCAGTTCTTC | CASSQSGINEQFF
TRBJ2-6 | . | . | TRBV20-1 | TGCAGTGCTTCCCGACAGTCTGGGGCCAACGTCCTGACTTTC | CSASRQSGANVLTF
TRBJ2-7 | . | . | TRBV29-1 | TGCAGCGTTGGAAAGACAGGCTACGAGCAGTACTTC | CSVGKTGYEQYF
TRBJ2-7 | . | TRBD2 | TRBV10-2 | TGCGCCAGCAAACTAGCGGGCCAGGGCGAGCAGTACTTC | CASKLAGQGEQYF
TRBJ2-7 | . | TRBD2 | TRBV4-2 | TGTGCCAGCAGCCAAGTCGCGGGAGTTCGTTACGAGCAGTACTTC | CASSQVAGVRYEQYF
TRBJ1-2 | . | TRBD1 | TRBV3-1 | TGTGCCAGCAGCCAAGATCTAAAAACAGGGGGCGAGGATGGCTACACCTTC | CASSQDLKTGGEDGYTF
TRBJ1-1 | . | . | TRBV11-2 | TGTGCCAGCAGCCTTGGGTTTTTTAGCACTGAAGCTTTCTTT | CASSLGFFSTEAFF
TRBJ2-7 | few | TRBD1 | TRBV10-1 | TGCGCCAGCAGTGAGTCCTATAGGACAGGGGCGAACGAGCAGTACTTC | CASSESYRTGANEQYF
TRBJ1-5 | . | TRBD1 | TRBV5-1 | TGCGCCAGCAGCTTGGAGACAGGGACGAAGCCCCAGCATTTT | CASSLETGTKPQHF
TRBJ2-3 | . | . | TRBV4-1 | TGCGCCAGCAGCCAACCCCACGTAGCAGATACGCAGTATTTT | CASSQPHVADTQYF
TRBJ2-4 | . | . | TRBV2 | TGTGCCAGCAGTCCCGACAGTTTACTAGCCAAAAACATTCAGTACTTC | CASSPDSLLAKNIQYF
TRBJ1-2 | few | . | TRBV7-9 | TGTGCCAGCAGCCCGGACACTTTAACTAACTATGGCTACACCTTC | CASSPDTLTNYGYTF
TRBJ2-1 | few | . | TRBV28 | TGTGCCAGCAGACCGGTAACTCCCCTTTACAATGAGCAGTTCTTC | CASRPVTPLYNEQFF
TRBJ2-5 | few | . | TRBV21-1 | TGTGCCAGCAGCAAAGCCCAGGAACTAGCGGACAAATCGTACCAAGAGACCCAGTACTTC | CASSKAQELADKSYQETQYF
TRBJ2-1 | few | TRBD2 | TRBV20-1 | TGCAGTGCTCACCCAACTAGCGGGAGGTACAATGAGCAGTTCTTC | CSAHPTSGRYNEQFF